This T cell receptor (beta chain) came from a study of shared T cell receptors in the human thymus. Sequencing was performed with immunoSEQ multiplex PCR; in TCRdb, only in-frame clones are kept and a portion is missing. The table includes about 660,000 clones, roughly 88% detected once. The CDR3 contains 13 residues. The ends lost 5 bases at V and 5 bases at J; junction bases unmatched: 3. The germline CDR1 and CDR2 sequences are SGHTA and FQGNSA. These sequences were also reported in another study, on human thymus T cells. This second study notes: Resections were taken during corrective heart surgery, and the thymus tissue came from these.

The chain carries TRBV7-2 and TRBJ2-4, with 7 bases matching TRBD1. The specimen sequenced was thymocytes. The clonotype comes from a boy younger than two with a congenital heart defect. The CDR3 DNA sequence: TGTGCCAGCAGCCGGGACAGACAAAACATTCAGTACTTC. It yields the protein CASSRDRQNIQYF.